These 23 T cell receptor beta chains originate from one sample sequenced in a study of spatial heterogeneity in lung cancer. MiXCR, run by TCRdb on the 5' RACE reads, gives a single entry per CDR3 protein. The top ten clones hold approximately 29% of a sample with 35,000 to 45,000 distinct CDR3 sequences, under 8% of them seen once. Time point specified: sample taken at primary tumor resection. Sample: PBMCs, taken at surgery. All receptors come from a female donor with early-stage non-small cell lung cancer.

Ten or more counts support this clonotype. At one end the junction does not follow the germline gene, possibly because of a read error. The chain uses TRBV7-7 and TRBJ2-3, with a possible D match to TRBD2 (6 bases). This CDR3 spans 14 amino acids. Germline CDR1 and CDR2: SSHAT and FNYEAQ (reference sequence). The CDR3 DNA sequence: TGTGCTAGCAGCCCGGTGGAGGGGAAGGATACGCAGTATTTT. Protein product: CASSPVEGKDTQYF.

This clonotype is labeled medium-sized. The CDR3 loop is CASSLPGKETQYF. DNA of the CDR3: TGTGCCAGCAGCTTGCCAGGGAAAGAGACCCAGTACTTC. The rearrangement joins TRBV5-5 to TRBJ2-5, with D perhaps matching TRBD1 (5 bases). The V and J ends lost 1 base and 3 bases respectively, with 7 bases between them. CDR1 and CDR2 (germline): SGHKS, YYEKEE (reference sequence). The CDR3 is made up of 13 amino acids.

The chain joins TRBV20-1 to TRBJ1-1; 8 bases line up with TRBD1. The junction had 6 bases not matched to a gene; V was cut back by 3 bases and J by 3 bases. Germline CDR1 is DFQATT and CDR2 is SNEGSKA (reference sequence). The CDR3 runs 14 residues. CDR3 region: CSASQGRGHTEAFF. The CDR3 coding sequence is TGCAGTGCTAGTCAGGGCAGGGGGCACACTGAAGCTTTCTTT.

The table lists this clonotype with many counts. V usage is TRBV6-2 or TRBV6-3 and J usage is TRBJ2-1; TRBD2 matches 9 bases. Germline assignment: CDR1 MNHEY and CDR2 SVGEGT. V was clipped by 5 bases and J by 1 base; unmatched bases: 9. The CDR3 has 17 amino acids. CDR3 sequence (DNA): TGTGCCAGCAGTCCCCTGGGCGGGGGGGAATCCTACAATGAGCAGTTCTTC. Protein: CASSPLGGGESYNEQFF.

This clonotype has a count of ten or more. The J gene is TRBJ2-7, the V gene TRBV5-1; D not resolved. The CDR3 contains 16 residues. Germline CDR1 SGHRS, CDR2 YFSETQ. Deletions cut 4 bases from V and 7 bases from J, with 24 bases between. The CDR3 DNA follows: TGCGCCAGCAGCGAGACGCCCCGGGCCTCAAAAGTGGAGCAGTACTTC. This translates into CASSETPRASKVEQYF. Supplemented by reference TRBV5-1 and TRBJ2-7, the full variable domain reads KAGVTQTPRYLIKTRGQQVTLSCSPISGHRSVSWYQQTPGQGLQFLFEYFSETQRNKGNFPGRFSGRQFSNSRSEMNVSTLELGDSALYLCASSETPRASKVEQYFGPGTRLTVT.

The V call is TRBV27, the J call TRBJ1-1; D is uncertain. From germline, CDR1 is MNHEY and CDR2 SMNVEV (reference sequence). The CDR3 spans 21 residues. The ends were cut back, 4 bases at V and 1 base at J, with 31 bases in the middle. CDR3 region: CASSSYRPNLYRDYRNTEAFF. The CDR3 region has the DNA TGTGCCAGCAGTTCCTATCGACCGAATCTATACCGGGATTACAGGAACACTGAAGCTTTCTTT.

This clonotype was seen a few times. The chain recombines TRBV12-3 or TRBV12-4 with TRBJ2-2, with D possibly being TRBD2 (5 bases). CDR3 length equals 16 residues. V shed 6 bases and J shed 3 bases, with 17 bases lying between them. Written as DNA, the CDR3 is TGTGCCAGCAGCCTCCAGGACTTCAGAGACACCGGGGAGCTGTTTTTT. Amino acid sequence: CASSLQDFRDTGELFF.

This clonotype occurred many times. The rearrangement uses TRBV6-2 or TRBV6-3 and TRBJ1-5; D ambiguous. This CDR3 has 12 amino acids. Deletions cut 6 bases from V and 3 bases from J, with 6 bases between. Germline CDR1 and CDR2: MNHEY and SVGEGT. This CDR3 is CASRDVNQPQHF. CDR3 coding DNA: TGTGCCAGCAGGGACGTCAATCAGCCCCAGCATTTT.

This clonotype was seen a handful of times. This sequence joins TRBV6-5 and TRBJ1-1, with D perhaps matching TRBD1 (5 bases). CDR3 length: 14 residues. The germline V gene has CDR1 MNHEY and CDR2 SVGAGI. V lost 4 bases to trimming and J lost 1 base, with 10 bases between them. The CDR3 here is CASSSQDRNTEAFF. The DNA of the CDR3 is TGTGCCAGCAGTTCCCAAGACAGGAACACTGAAGCTTTCTTT.

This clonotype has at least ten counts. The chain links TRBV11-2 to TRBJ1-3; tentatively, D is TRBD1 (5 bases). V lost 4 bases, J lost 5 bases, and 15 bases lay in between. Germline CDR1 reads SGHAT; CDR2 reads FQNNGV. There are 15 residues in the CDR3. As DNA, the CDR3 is TGTGCCAGCAGCTCTGACAGAGGCGAAAGAAACACCATATATTTT. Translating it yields CASSSDRGERNTIYF. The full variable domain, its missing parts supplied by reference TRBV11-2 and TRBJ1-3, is EAGVAQSPRYKIIEKRQSVAFWCNPISGHATLYWYQQILGQGPKLLIQFQNNGVVDDSQLPKDRFSAERLKGVDSTLKIQPAKLEDSAVYLCASSSDRGERNTIYFGEGSWLTVV.

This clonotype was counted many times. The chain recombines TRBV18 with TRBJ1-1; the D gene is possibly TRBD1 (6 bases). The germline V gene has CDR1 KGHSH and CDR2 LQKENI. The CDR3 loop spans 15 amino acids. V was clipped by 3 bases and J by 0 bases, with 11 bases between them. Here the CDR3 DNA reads TGTGCCAGCTCACCCCCGGGACACCTGAACACTGAAGCTTTCTTT. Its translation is CASSPPGHLNTEAFF.

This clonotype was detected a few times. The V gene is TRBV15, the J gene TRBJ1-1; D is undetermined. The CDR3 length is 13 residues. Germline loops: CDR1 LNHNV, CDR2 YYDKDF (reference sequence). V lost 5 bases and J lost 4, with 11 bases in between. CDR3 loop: CATSLLHSTEAFF. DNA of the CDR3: TGTGCCACCAGCTTACTACATAGCACTGAAGCTTTCTTT.

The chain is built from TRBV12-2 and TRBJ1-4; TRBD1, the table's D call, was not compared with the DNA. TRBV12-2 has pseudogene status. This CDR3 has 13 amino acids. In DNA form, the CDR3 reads TGTGCAAGTCGCCCAGGGGGCTGGGAAAAACTGTTTTTT. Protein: CASRPGGWEKLFF.

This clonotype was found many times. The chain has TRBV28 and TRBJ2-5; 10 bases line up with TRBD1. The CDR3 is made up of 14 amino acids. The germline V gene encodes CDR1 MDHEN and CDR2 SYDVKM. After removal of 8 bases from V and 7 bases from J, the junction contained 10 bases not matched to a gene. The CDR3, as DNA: TGTGCCAGCGGACGTCATGGGACAGGGGTGACCCAGTACTTC. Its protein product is CASGRHGTGVTQYF. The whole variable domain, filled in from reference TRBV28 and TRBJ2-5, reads DVKVTQSSRYLVKRTGEKVFLECVQDMDHENMFWYRQDPGLGLRLIYFSYDVKMKEKGDIPEGYSVSREKKERFSLILESASTNQTSMYLCASGRHGTGVTQYFGPGTRLLVL.

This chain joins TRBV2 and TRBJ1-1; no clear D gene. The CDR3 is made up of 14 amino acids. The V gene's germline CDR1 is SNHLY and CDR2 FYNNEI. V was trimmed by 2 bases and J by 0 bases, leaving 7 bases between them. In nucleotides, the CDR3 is TGTGCCAGCAGTGAAAAGGCCATGAACACTGAAGCTTTCTTT. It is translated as CASSEKAMNTEAFF.

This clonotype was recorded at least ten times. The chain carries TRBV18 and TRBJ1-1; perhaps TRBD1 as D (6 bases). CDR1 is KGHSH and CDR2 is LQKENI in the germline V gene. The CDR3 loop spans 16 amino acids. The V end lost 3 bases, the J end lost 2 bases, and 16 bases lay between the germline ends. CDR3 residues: CASSPMGTQLNTEAFF. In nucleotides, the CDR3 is TGTGCCAGCTCACCTATGGGGACACAACTCAACACTGAAGCTTTCTTT.

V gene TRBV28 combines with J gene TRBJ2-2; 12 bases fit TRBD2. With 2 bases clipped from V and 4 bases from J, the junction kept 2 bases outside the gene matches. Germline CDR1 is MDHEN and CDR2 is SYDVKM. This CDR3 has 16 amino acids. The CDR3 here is CASSLLAGGPTGELFF. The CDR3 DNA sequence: TGTGCCAGCAGTTTACTAGCGGGAGGGCCCACCGGGGAGCTGTTTTTT.

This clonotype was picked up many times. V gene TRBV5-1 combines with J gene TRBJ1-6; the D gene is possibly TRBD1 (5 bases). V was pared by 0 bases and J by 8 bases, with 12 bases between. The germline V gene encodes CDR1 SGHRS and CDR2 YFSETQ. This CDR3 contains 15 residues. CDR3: CASSLEGRGYSPLHF. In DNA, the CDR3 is TGCGCCAGCAGCTTGGAGGGGCGAGGCTATTCACCCCTCCACTTT.

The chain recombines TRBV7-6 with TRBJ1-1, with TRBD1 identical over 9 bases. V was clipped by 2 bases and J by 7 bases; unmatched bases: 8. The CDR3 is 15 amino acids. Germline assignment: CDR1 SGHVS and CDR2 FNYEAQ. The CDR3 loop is CASSLRDRELDEAFF. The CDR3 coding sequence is TGTGCCAGCAGCTTAAGGGACAGGGAGTTGGATGAAGCTTTCTTT.

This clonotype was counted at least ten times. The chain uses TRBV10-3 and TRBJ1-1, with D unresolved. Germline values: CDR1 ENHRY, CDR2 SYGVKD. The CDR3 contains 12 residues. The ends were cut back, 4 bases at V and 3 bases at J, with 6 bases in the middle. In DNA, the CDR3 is TGTGCCATCAGTGCTGGATACACTGAAGCTTTCTTT. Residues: CAISAGYTEAFF.

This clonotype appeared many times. The CDR3 region has the DNA TGCGCCAGCAGCCTATCAGGATTAGGGGACACTGAAGCTTTCTTT. This encodes CASSLSGLGDTEAFF. V is TRBV5-1 and J is TRBJ1-1, with a weak D call TRBD1 (5 bases). The CDR3 has 15 residues. V was shortened by 4 bases and J by 3 bases, with 16 bases between the two germline ends. The germline V gene encodes CDR1 SGHRS and CDR2 YFSETQ.

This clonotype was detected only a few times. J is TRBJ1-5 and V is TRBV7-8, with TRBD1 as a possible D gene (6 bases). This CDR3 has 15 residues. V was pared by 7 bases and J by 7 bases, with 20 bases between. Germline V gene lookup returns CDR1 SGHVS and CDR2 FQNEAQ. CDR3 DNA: TGTGCCAGCACCACCTCCCACAGGGAAGACCAGCCCCAGCATTTT. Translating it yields CASTTSHREDQPQHF.

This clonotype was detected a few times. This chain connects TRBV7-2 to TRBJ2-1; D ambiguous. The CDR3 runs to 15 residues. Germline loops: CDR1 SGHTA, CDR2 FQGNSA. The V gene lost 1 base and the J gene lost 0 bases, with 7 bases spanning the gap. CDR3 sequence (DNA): TGTGCCAGCAGCTTAGGCGTGAGCTCCTACAATGAGCAGTTCTTC. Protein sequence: CASSLGVSSYNEQFF.